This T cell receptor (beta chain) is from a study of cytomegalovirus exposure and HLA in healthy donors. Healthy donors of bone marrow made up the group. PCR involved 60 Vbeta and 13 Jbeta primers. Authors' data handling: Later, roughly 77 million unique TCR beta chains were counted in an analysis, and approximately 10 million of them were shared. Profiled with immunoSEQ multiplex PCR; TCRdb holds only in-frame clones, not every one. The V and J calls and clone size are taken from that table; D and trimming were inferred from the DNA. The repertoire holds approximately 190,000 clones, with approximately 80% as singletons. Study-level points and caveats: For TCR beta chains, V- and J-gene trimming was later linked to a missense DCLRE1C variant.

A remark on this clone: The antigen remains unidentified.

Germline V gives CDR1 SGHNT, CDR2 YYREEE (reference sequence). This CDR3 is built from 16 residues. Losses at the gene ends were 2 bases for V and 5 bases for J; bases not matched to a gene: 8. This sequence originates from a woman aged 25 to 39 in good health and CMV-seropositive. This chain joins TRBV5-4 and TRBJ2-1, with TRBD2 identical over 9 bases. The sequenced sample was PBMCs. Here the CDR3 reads CASSFLRLADDNEQFF. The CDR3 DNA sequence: TGTGCCAGCAGCTTTCTGAGACTAGCGGACGACAATGAGCAGTTCTTC.